This entry lists 31 T cell receptor beta chains sequenced from one sample in a study of T cells after yellow fever vaccination. TCRdb independently ran MiXCR on the 5' RACE reads; one entry per CDR3 protein. The sample holds about 330,000 distinct CDR3 sequences; about 6.9% are singletons and the top ten take over 15%. The sample in question was PBMCs, obtained around 45 days after the first yellow fever vaccination. These receptors were taken from a man in his late teens or twenties who received the YFV17D yellow fever vaccine.

This clonotype appeared a few times. The chain couples TRBV25-1 to TRBJ2-5, with D maybe TRBD1 (5 bases). Germline CDR1 reads MGHDK; CDR2 reads SYGVNS. The V end lost 0 bases, the J end lost 0 bases, and 11 bases lay between the germline ends. The CDR3 loop spans 16 amino acids. As DNA, the CDR3 is TGTGCCAGCAGTGAATATGCGACAGCAAACCAAGAGACCCAGTACTTC. Its translation: CASSEYATANQETQYF.

This clonotype showed up many times. The rearrangement joins TRBV25-1 to TRBJ1-1; tentative D call: TRBD1 (6 bases). The CDR3 extends over 16 amino acids. In germline, CDR1 is MGHDK, CDR2 SYGVNS. V was trimmed by 1 base and J by 10 bases, leaving 22 bases between them. The CDR3 is CASSESGSGDSTGAFF. The CDR3 bases are TGTGCCAGCAGTGAATCAGGGTCAGGGGACTCAACGGGAGCTTTCTTT.

This clonotype was seen at least ten times. V gene TRBV7-9 combines with J gene TRBJ2-7; TRBD2 matches at 8 bases. The junction had 4 bases not matched to a gene; V was cut back by 5 bases and J by 4 bases. This CDR3 has 13 residues. Germline V gene lookup returns CDR1 SEHNR and CDR2 FQNEAQ (reference sequence). The CDR3, as DNA: TGTGCCAGCAGCCCGCCGGGGGGGTACGAGCAGTACGTC. Protein sequence: CASSPPGGYEQYV.

In this sample, this clonotype turned up many times. The rearrangement joins TRBV7-2 to TRBJ2-3, with 7 bases identical to TRBD2. V lost 5 bases, J lost 2 bases, and 7 bases stayed unmatched. CDR1 is SGHTA, CDR2 FQGNSA, per germline. CDR3 length: 15 residues. For the CDR3, the DNA is TGTGCCAGCAGCACCTTCGGGGGGTACACAGATACGCAGTATTTT. It codes for CASSTFGGYTDTQYF.

This chain joins TRBV19 and TRBJ2-3, with D tentatively TRBD2 (5 bases). Trimming removed 7 bases from V and 4 bases from J, with 15 bases in between. This CDR3 has 14 amino acids. From germline, CDR1 is LNHDA and CDR2 SQIVND (reference sequence). CDR3 coding DNA: TGTGCCAGTAACCCCCCGGGGTCCGCAGATACGCAGTATTTT. Residues: CASNPPGSADTQYF.

The chain links TRBV7-2 to TRBJ1-1; maybe TRBD1 (6 bases). Trimming removed 6 bases from V and 8 bases from J, with 22 bases in between. Germline V CDR1 and CDR2: SGHTA, FQGNSA. The CDR3 consists of 15 residues. CDR3 in DNA: TGTGCCAGCAGACTTCCCGAGGACAGTCGTACCGAAGCTTTCTTT. Protein product: CASRLPEDSRTEAFF.

This clonotype has a handful of counts. The chain is built from TRBV6-2 or TRBV6-3 and TRBJ1-5; 9 bases line up with TRBD1. CDR1 and CDR2 from the germline V gene are MNHEY and SVGEGT. The CDR3 has 15 residues. The V gene end was trimmed by 6 bases and the J gene end by 7 bases; junction bases not matched to a gene: 10. CDR3 sequence: CASRDGQGWEQPQHF. The CDR3, as DNA: TGTGCCAGCAGGGACGGACAGGGGTGGGAGCAGCCCCAGCATTTT.

This chain connects TRBV7-2 to TRBJ1-6; D gene uncertain. The CDR3 is made up of 15 amino acids. The V end lost 1 base, the J end lost 7 bases, and 11 bases lay between the germline ends. The V gene's germline CDR1 is SGHTA and CDR2 FQGNSA. The CDR3 DNA follows: TGTGCCAGCAGCTTAGTCAGACCCATGAATTCACCCCTCCACTTT. Translating it yields CASSLVRPMNSPLHF.

This clonotype was picked up a small number of times. The rearrangement joins TRBV7-3 to TRBJ2-1; no reliable D call. Looked up from germline, CDR1 is SGHTA and CDR2 is FQGTGA. V lost 5 bases and J lost 2, with 22 bases in between. CDR3 length: 18 amino acids. CDR3 amino acids: CASSPKGRQAATYNEQFF. CDR3 nucleotide sequence: TGTGCCAGCAGCCCCAAAGGTCGCCAGGCCGCTACCTACAATGAGCAGTTCTTC.

The sample holds many counts of this clonotype. This rearrangement joins TRBV29-1 to TRBJ1-4; D is unclear. The CDR3 contains 12 residues. Germline CDR1 and CDR2: SQVTM and ANQGSEA. The V end lost 4 bases, the J end lost 10 bases, and 13 bases lay between the germline ends. CDR3 protein: CSVAAEAGKLFF. The CDR3 DNA reads as TGCAGCGTTGCGGCCGAGGCAGGAAAACTGTTTTTT.

This clonotype was found a few times. J is TRBJ2-1 and V is TRBV6-5; 9 positions agree with TRBD2. CDR3 length: 16 residues. CDR1 and CDR2 (germline): MNHEY, SVGAGI. V trimming: 5 bases; J trimming: 1 base; junction bases outside the gene matches: 6. CDR3: CASSNTAGGSYNEQFF. Here the CDR3 DNA reads TGTGCCAGCAGTAACACCGCGGGGGGGTCCTACAATGAGCAGTTCTTC.

This clonotype was picked up many times. The chain employs TRBV5-4 and TRBJ1-1; D remains unclear. Deletions cut 2 bases from V and 7 bases from J, with 6 bases between. Germline lookup yields CDR1 SGHNT and CDR2 YYREEE (reference sequence). There are 11 residues in the CDR3. CDR3 nucleotides: TGTGCCAGCAGCTTTTTAAGTGAAGCTTTCTTT. It yields the protein CASSFLSEAFF. Drawing the rest from reference TRBV5-4 and TRBJ1-1, the complete variable domain is ETGVTQSPTHLIKTRGQQVTLRCSSQSGHNTVSWYQQALGQGPQFIFQYYREEENGRGNFPPRFSGLQFPNYSSELNVNALELDDSALYLCASSFLSEAFFGQGTRLTVV.

This clonotype was detected many times. V is TRBV5-1 and J is TRBJ2-5, with unresolved D. With 2 bases removed from V and 2 bases from J, the gap between germline ends came to 10 bases. The germline V gene has CDR1 SGHRS and CDR2 YFSETQ. The CDR3 consists of 14 residues. CDR3 sequence reads: CASSLASQQETQYF. CDR3 coding DNA: TGCGCCAGCAGCTTAGCGTCACAACAAGAGACCCAGTACTTC. Supplemented by reference TRBV5-1 and TRBJ2-5, the full variable domain reads KAGVTQTPRYLIKTRGQQVTLSCSPISGHRSVSWYQQTPGQGLQFLFEYFSETQRNKGNFPGRFSGRQFSNSRSEMNVSTLELGDSALYLCASSLASQQETQYFGPGTRLLVL.

In its sample, this clonotype was seen a few times. The chain has TRBV19 and TRBJ1-1; 9 nucleotides line up with TRBD1. The CDR3 extends over 13 amino acids. Germline V gives CDR1 LNHDA, CDR2 SQIVND (reference sequence). The V segment lost 9 bases and the J segment 4 bases; nucleotides outside the gene matches: 6. CDR3 nucleotide sequence: TGTGCCAGCACCGGGACAGGGTCCACTGAAGCTTTCTTT. It specifies CASTGTGSTEAFF.

This clonotype came up many times. The rearrangement links TRBV27 to TRBJ2-4, with D perhaps TRBD2 (5 bases). V gave up 4 bases and J gave up 7 bases, with 14 bases separating them. Per the germline V gene, CDR1 is MNHEY and CDR2 is SMNVEV (reference sequence). CDR3 length equals 14 residues. This CDR3 reads CASSSRTSGNIQYF. The CDR3 nucleotides are TGTGCCAGCAGTTCGAGGACTTCGGGGAACATTCAGTACTTC.

The chain has TRBV19 and TRBJ1-1, with 7 bases aligning to TRBD1. The length of the CDR3 is 15 residues. Trimming took 2 bases from V and 0 from J; bases not matched to a gene: 3. Germline lookup yields CDR1 LNHDA and CDR2 SQIVND (reference sequence). The CDR3 DNA is TGTGCCAGTAGTATACAGACAGGGATGAACACTGAAGCTTTCTTT. It codes for CASSIQTGMNTEAFF.

The chain couples TRBV12-3 or TRBV12-4 to TRBJ2-3, with D unresolved. Trimming pared 5 bases from V and 6 bases from J, leaving 21 bases between. The CDR3 length is 16 residues. Here the CDR3 reads CASSPTGAERVDTQYF. The CDR3 DNA reads as TGTGCCAGCAGTCCCACCGGTGCAGAGAGAGTCGATACGCAGTATTTT.

This clonotype was observed a few times. This rearrangement joins TRBV5-1 to TRBJ1-6; D is unresolved. V dropped 0 bases and J dropped 7 bases, with 8 bases sitting between them. Germline V CDR1 and CDR2: SGHRS, YFSETQ. The CDR3 loop spans 14 amino acids. The DNA for the CDR3 is TGCGCCAGCAGCTTGGGGTTGGGAAATTCACCCCTCCACTTT. Its protein product is CASSLGLGNSPLHF.

The chain combines TRBV29-1 with TRBJ2-1; the match to TRBD1 covers 8 bases. This CDR3 has 13 residues. Germline V CDR1 and CDR2: SQVTM, ANQGSEA. V lost 6 bases and J lost 1; bases outside the gene matches: 2. CDR3 residues: CSVRQGSYNEQFF. The CDR3 nucleotides are TGCAGCGTGCGACAGGGGTCCTACAATGAGCAGTTCTTC.

The chain links TRBV5-5 to TRBJ1-3; D gene ambiguous. The V gene lost 0 bases and the J gene lost 4 bases, with 11 bases spanning the gap. This CDR3 has 15 amino acids. Germline values: CDR1 SGHKS, CDR2 YYEKEE (reference sequence). The CDR3 loop is CASSLGHGYGNTIYF. The CDR3 bases are TGTGCCAGCAGCTTGGGCCACGGATACGGAAACACCATATATTTT.

This clonotype was counted between two and nine times. This chain joins TRBV6-5 and TRBJ2-7, with a tentative D call TRBD2 (5 bases). The CDR3 is 12 residues long. Trimming shortened V by 6 bases and J by 2 bases, and 8 bases separated the two germline ends. CDR1 is MNHEY and CDR2 is SVGAGI in the germline V gene. CDR3 in amino acids: CASRAGPYEQYV. CDR3 coding DNA: TGTGCCAGCAGGGCGGGCCCCTACGAGCAGTACGTC.

This clonotype was seen repeatedly, ten times or more. The chain employs TRBV12-3 or TRBV12-4 and TRBJ1-5; no reliable D call. The CDR3 covers 12 residues. V shed 7 bases and J shed 2 bases, with 6 bases lying between them. The CDR3 DNA follows: TGTGCCAGCACGCCCGGCAATCAGCCCCAGCATTTT. This encodes CASTPGNQPQHF.

This clonotype was observed a few times. The chain joins TRBV5-5 to TRBJ2-7; D is unresolved. Germline CDR1 SGHKS, CDR2 YYEKEE (reference sequence). The CDR3 is 14 amino acids. V was pared by 1 base and J by 0 bases, with 8 bases between. The CDR3 is CASSLRSTSYEQYF. As DNA, the CDR3 is TGTGCCAGCAGCTTGAGGTCTACCTCCTACGAGCAGTACTTC.

Here the CDR3 DNA reads TGTGCCAGCAGCAACCACAGGGGACGGGAGACCCAGTACTTC. Amino acids: CASSNHRGRETQYF. J is TRBJ2-5 and V is TRBV12-3 or TRBV12-4; 7 positions agree with TRBD1. V lost 6 bases, J lost 5 bases, and 9 bases stayed unmatched. This CDR3 contains 14 residues.

The V and J genes are TRBV20-1 and TRBJ2-1; 10 bases agree with TRBD2. This CDR3 spans 17 amino acids. The junction had 14 bases not matched to a gene; V was cut back by 1 base and J by 8 bases. The germline CDR1 and CDR2 sequences are DFQATT and SNEGSKA (reference sequence). CDR3 DNA sequence: TGCAGTGCTAGAGGGGTACAGCGGGGGGGCTCTCCCCATGAGCAGTTCTTC. Translated: CSARGVQRGGSPHEQFF.

This clonotype showed up just a few times. The V gene is TRBV5-1, the J gene TRBJ2-3; D is unclear. Per the germline V gene, CDR1 is SGHRS and CDR2 is YFSETQ. The length of the CDR3 is 14 residues. The V end was cut by 1 base, the J end by 2 bases, with 8 bases between. Written as DNA, the CDR3 is TGCGCCAGCAGCTTGTCGTCGGTCACAGATACGCAGTATTTT. This encodes CASSLSSVTDTQYF.

V usage is TRBV11-2 and J usage is TRBJ2-1; 10 nucleotides line up with TRBD2. The CDR3 extends over 19 amino acids. Germline CDR1 SGHAT, CDR2 FQNNGV. The V gene end was trimmed by 5 bases and the J gene end by 2 bases; junction bases not matched to a gene: 15. The CDR3 region is CASSQEARLAGVAYNEQFF. In DNA, the CDR3 is TGTGCCAGCAGCCAGGAGGCACGGCTAGCGGGGGTTGCCTACAATGAGCAGTTCTTC. The full variable domain, in which reference TRBV11-2 and TRBJ2-1 provide the parts outside the CDR3, is EAGVAQSPRYKIIEKRQSVAFWCNPISGHATLYWYQQILGQGPKLLIQFQNNGVVDDSQLPKDRFSAERLKGVDSTLKIQPAKLEDSAVYLCASSQEARLAGVAYNEQFFGPGTRLTVL.

This chain links TRBV15 with TRBJ1-6; tentatively, D is TRBD1 (5 bases). The V gene's germline CDR1 is LNHNV and CDR2 YYDKDF (reference sequence). The CDR3 spans 16 residues. Trimming left V 0 bases short and J 8 bases short, with 14 bases between. The CDR3 here is CATSRDERGAYSPLHF. The CDR3 nucleotides are TGTGCCACCAGCAGAGATGAGCGTGGGGCGTATTCACCCCTCCACTTT.

This clonotype was observed a handful of times. The chain combines TRBV6-2 or TRBV6-3 with TRBJ2-7; 9 bases are a match to TRBD1. Losses at the gene ends were 6 bases for V and 7 bases for J; bases not matched to a gene: 10. The CDR3 runs 14 residues. Germline V CDR1 and CDR2: MNHEY, SVGEGT. The CDR3 region is CASREYRGLGEQYV. The CDR3 coding sequence is TGTGCCAGCAGGGAGTACAGGGGGCTGGGGGAGCAGTACGTC.

The V and J genes are TRBV6-4 and TRBJ1-5, with D perhaps matching TRBD1 (5 bases). The CDR3 contains 15 residues. The V and J ends lost 6 bases and 1 base respectively, with 13 bases between them. Germline V CDR1 and CDR2: MRHNA, SNTAGT. This CDR3 reads CASRTDPRSNQPQHF. In DNA form, the CDR3 reads TGTGCCAGCAGGACAGACCCCCGGAGCAATCAGCCCCAGCATTTT.

This clonotype was observed a few times. This sequence joins TRBV6-5 and TRBJ2-5, with 13 bases identical to TRBD2. The junction had 11 bases not matched to a gene; V was cut back by 2 bases and J by 5 bases. This CDR3 region has 18 residues. CDR1 and CDR2 (germline): MNHEY, SVGAGI. CDR3 in amino acids: CASSYTLTSGGAAETQYF. Written as DNA, the CDR3 is TGTGCCAGCAGTTACACCCTAACTAGCGGGGGGGCCGCGGAGACCCAGTACTTC.